A selection of T cell receptor beta chains follows, all from one sample in a study of vaccination effects on CD4 cells after COVID-19. Here immunoSEQ multiplex PCR was the method, and the copy in TCRdb shows in-frame clones only, minus some. The sample yields roughly 61,000 clones, about four fifths seen once. These receptors' targets are unknown. Specimen: CD4+ T cells from PBMCs cultured with HCoV-229E spike peptides, collected before COVID-19 vaccination. Receptor source: a human donor who received a COVID-19 vaccine. CDR3s include the opening cysteine and the closing phenylalanine or tryptophan. Fields, in order: D gene, V gene, clone size, J gene, CDR3 DNA, CDR3 protein. The D gene is left open where the match is weak. Part of the rows lack a size; the others show once, few, many or a class for expanded clones.

D: .
V: TRBV18
size: .
J: TRBJ1-1
DNA: TGTGCCAGCTCACCTGGGACGGGGAACACTGAAGCTTTCTTT
CDR3: CASSPGTGNTEAFF

D: .
V: TRBV6-5
size: .
J: TRBJ1-5
DNA: TGTGCCAGCAGTTACTCGAGTCAAGACTATGGGCCCCAGCATTTT
CDR3: CASSYSSQDYGPQHF

D: .
V: TRBV19
size: .
J: TRBJ2-2
DNA: TGTGCCAGTAGTATACCCCACACCGGGGAGCTGTTTTTT
CDR3: CASSIPHTGELFF

D: TRBD2
V: TRBV4-1
size: .
J: TRBJ2-1
DNA: TGCGCCAGCAGCCAAGTGAGGGTAGCGGGGCAGGACTACAATGAGCAGTTCTTC
CDR3: CASSQVRVAGQDYNEQFF

D: .
V: TRBV7-9
size: once
J: TRBJ2-3
DNA: TGTGCCAGCAGCTTAATGGCAGGGATGGTGACAGATACGCAGTATTTT
CDR3: CASSLMAGMVTDTQYF

D: TRBD1
V: TRBV18
size: .
J: TRBJ1-2
DNA: TGTGCCAGCTCGGGGGACAGGCTGTATGGCTACACCTTC
CDR3: CASSGDRLYGYTF

D: .
V: TRBV2
size: .
J: TRBJ2-5
DNA: TGTGCCAGCATAGGGCAGGGGTTACCTATCGGGACCCAGTACTTC
CDR3: CASIGQGLPIGTQYF

D: .
V: TRBV28
size: .
J: TRBJ1-5
DNA: TGTGCCAGCACAAACAGGGTGCAGCCCCAGCATTTT
CDR3: CASTNRVQPQHF

D: TRBD1
V: TRBV7-3
size: .
J: TRBJ1-2
DNA: TGTGCCAGCAGCCTAACTTCCGGGACAGGGGGCGACTATGGCTACACCTTC
CDR3: CASSLTSGTGGDYGYTF

D: TRBD1
V: TRBV5-5
size: .
J: TRBJ2-2
DNA: TGTGCCAGCAGCCCCAGACAGGGGGTGAACACCGGGGAGCTGTTTTTT
CDR3: CASSPRQGVNTGELFF

D: .
V: TRBV5-8
size: .
J: TRBJ1-3
DNA: TGTGCCAGCAGCTTCAAGGGAGGAAACACCATATATTTT
CDR3: CASSFKGGNTIYF

D: .
V: TRBV5-1
size: .
J: TRBJ1-2
DNA: TGCGCCAGCAGCGCTCAAGAGGGCCGGGACTATGGCTACACCTTC
CDR3: CASSAQEGRDYGYTF

D: TRBD2
V: TRBV19
size: .
J: TRBJ2-2
DNA: TGTGCCAGTACCCCCCTTGGGGGGGGCACCGGGGAGCTGTTTTTT
CDR3: CASTPLGGGTGELFF

D: .
V: TRBV2
size: once
J: TRBJ2-4
DNA: TGTGCCAGCAGCCAAACGGGTCACTATGAGGGCATTCAGTACTTC
CDR3: CASSQTGHYEGIQYF

D: .
V: TRBV6-1
size: .
J: TRBJ1-2
DNA: TGTGCCAGCAGTGACAACAGCTACACCTTC
CDR3: CASSDNSYTF

D: .
V: TRBV12-3/TRBV12-4
size: .
J: TRBJ2-1
DNA: TGTGCCAGCAGTCCGGGACAACGGAATGAGCAGTTCTTC
CDR3: CASSPGQRNEQFF

D: .
V: TRBV6-5
size: few
J: TRBJ2-1
DNA: TGTGCCAGCAGTAATTCCCGACAGACCTACAATGAGCAGTTCTTC
CDR3: CASSNSRQTYNEQFF

D: TRBD1
V: TRBV4-3
size: once
J: TRBJ1-2
DNA: TGCGCCAGCAGCCAAGTTAATCCTCTTGGGACAGCCCATAGTATCTATGGCTACACCTTC
CDR3: CASSQVNPLGTAHSIYGYTF

D: .
V: TRBV5-4
size: .
J: TRBJ1-2
DNA: TGTGCCAGCAGCTTGTCGGGGATGGGCTATGGCTACACCTTC
CDR3: CASSLSGMGYGYTF

D: .
V: TRBV30
size: few
J: TRBJ2-1
DNA: TGTGCCTGGAGTCGACTAGTCGTAGGGAATGAGCAGTTCTTC
CDR3: CAWSRLVVGNEQFF

D: .
V: TRBV24-1
size: .
J: TRBJ2-3
DNA: TGTGCCACCAGTGGGCAGGGGGGTGCAGATACGCAGTATTTT
CDR3: CATSGQGGADTQYF

D: .
V: TRBV19
size: .
J: TRBJ2-1
DNA: TGTGCCAGTAGTTCCATCAGGGGTTGGAATGAGCAGTTCTTC
CDR3: CASSSIRGWNEQFF

D: TRBD2
V: TRBV19
size: .
J: TRBJ2-5
DNA: TGTGCCAGTAGTATAAACCGGCGGGGGGGCATGGAGACCCAGTACTTC
CDR3: CASSINRRGGMETQYF

D: TRBD2
V: TRBV6-5
size: .
J: TRBJ2-2
DNA: TGTGCCAGCAGGTCCGGGGGGGCGAACACCGGGGAGCTGTTTTTT
CDR3: CASRSGGANTGELFF

D: .
V: TRBV6-5
size: .
J: TRBJ1-2
DNA: TGTGCCAGCAGACTCGACAGGAACTATGGCTACACCTTC
CDR3: CASRLDRNYGYTF

D: .
V: TRBV6-6
size: .
J: TRBJ1-5
DNA: TGTGCCAGCAGTCCTACCCCCGGGACGAACTACAATCAGCCCCAGCATTTT
CDR3: CASSPTPGTNYNQPQHF

D: .
V: TRBV10-1
size: few
J: TRBJ1-3
DNA: TGCGCCAGCAGTGAGTTTCGCGGAAACACCATATATTTT
CDR3: CASSEFRGNTIYF

D: .
V: TRBV7-3
size: .
J: TRBJ2-5
DNA: TGTGCCAGCAGCTTCGGGGACCCGGCAATGACGACCCAGTACTTC
CDR3: CASSFGDPAMTTQYF

D: TRBD1
V: TRBV2
size: .
J: TRBJ2-1
DNA: TGTGCCAGCGGGACCGGGACAGGGGACAATGAGCAGTTCTTC
CDR3: CASGTGTGDNEQFF

D: .
V: TRBV12-5
size: .
J: TRBJ2-3
DNA: TGTGCTAGTGGTTTGTGGGGGGCCGGCACAGATACGCAGTATTTT
CDR3: CASGLWGAGTDTQYF

D: TRBD2
V: TRBV30
size: .
J: TRBJ2-5
DNA: TGTGCCTGGAGTATCAGTCGACTGACTAGTCGCGGGGGAGAGAGAGAGACCCAGTACTTC
CDR3: CAWSISRLTSRGGERETQYF

D: .
V: TRBV24-1
size: .
J: TRBJ1-2
DNA: TGTGCCACCAGTTCGACGGGGTATGGCTACACCTTC
CDR3: CATSSTGYGYTF

D: .
V: TRBV12-3/TRBV12-4
size: .
J: TRBJ2-3
DNA: TGTGCCAGCAGTCCAAGCACAGATACGCAGTATTTT
CDR3: CASSPSTDTQYF

D: .
V: TRBV19
size: .
J: TRBJ1-5
DNA: TGTGCCACCCTAACGTGGGGAAAAGGTCATCAGCCCCAGCATTTT
CDR3: CATLTWGKGHQPQHF

D: TRBD2
V: TRBV5-4
size: .
J: TRBJ2-3
DNA: TGTGCCAGCAGCCGGGGACTAGCGGGGGGGACAGATACGCAGTATTTT
CDR3: CASSRGLAGGTDTQYF

D: TRBD1
V: TRBV2
size: .
J: TRBJ1-5
DNA: TGTGCCAGCAGTGAAGGACAGGGGTGGGGTCAGCCCCAGCATTTT
CDR3: CASSEGQGWGQPQHF

D: .
V: TRBV29-1
size: .
J: TRBJ1-4
DNA: TGCAGCGTTGGTGGTCCCTCTAATGAAAAACTGTTTTTT
CDR3: CSVGGPSNEKLFF

D: TRBD1
V: TRBV10-3
size: once
J: TRBJ1-5
DNA: TGTGCCATCAGTGAGCCCGGACAGGGGGCGCGGGATCAGCCCCAGCATTTT
CDR3: CAISEPGQGARDQPQHF

D: TRBD2
V: TRBV2
size: .
J: TRBJ2-2
DNA: TGTGCCACGGGGAGCGGGAGGAACACCGGGGAGCTGTTTTTT
CDR3: CATGSGRNTGELFF

D: .
V: TRBV9
size: .
J: TRBJ1-6
DNA: TGTGCCAGCAGCCCAGGACAGCTCGGGAATTCACCCCTCCACTTT
CDR3: CASSPGQLGNSPLHF

D: TRBD1
V: TRBV5-6
size: .
J: TRBJ1-1
DNA: TGTGCCAGCAGCCCGCGGGACAGGGGGGTAAACACTGAAGCTTTCTTT
CDR3: CASSPRDRGVNTEAFF

D: .
V: TRBV19
size: .
J: TRBJ2-5
DNA: TGTGCCAGTAGTCCCCCGGGGGCTAAAGAGACCCAGTACTTC
CDR3: CASSPPGAKETQYF